Below are 16 T cell receptor beta chains sequenced from a single sample in a study of T cell clonality in common variable immunodeficiency. The table came from immunoSEQ multiplex PCR; TCRdb's copy has only in-frame clones and leaves some out. Sampling found approximately 58,000 clones, none seen once. Material for sequencing was peripheral blood mononuclear cells. The origin of the receptors is a person between 18 and 75 years old in good health.

This clone was found many times. The read falls 3 residues short of the CDR3 end, and the missing part is taken from the germline J gene. The gene calls are TRBV19 and TRBJ2-7, with TRBD1 identical over 8 bases. This CDR3 spans 15 amino acids. The germline gives CDR1 LNHDA, CDR2 SQIVND (reference sequence). The V gene end was trimmed by 1 base and the J gene end by 2 bases; junction bases not matched to a gene: 4. The CDR3 region is CASSIGTGSTYEQYF. CDR3 DNA (partial): TGTGCCAGTAGTATAGGGACAGGGTCAACCTACGAG.

This clone was seen more than once but under ten times. The read terminates 3 residues before the CDR3 end, so the remaining end is supplied by the germline J gene. This chain uses TRBV20-1 with TRBJ2-7; 9 positions agree with TRBD1. The J segment lost 2 bases and the V segment lost 5 bases, leaving 10 bases of the junction unmatched. The CDR3 contains 15 residues. CDR1 is DFQATT and CDR2 is SNEGSKA in the germline V gene (reference sequence). The CDR3 DNA, read in part, is TGCAGTGCTGCAGATAACAGGGGGCCCCCCTACGAG. This translates into CSAADNRGPPYE. The entire CDR3 is CSAADNRGPPYEQYF.

This clone was seen repeatedly, ten times or more. The read is 3 residues too short to cover the CDR3 end, so that end is filled in from the germline J gene. This sequence joins TRBV7-2 and TRBJ1-5; D remains ambiguous. The CDR3 sequence is 15 residues long. V was trimmed by 4 bases and J by 4 bases, leaving 14 bases between them. Germline-derived CDR1 and CDR2 are SGHTA and FQGNSA. The CDR3 region is CASSSRGAANQPQHF. The DNA read from the CDR3 is TGTGCCAGCAGCTCTCGCGGTGCAGCAAATCAGCCC.

This clone was picked up many times. Read data end 3 residues before the CDR3 end; the end is taken from the germline J gene. The chain recombines TRBV7-2 with TRBJ2-7; maybe TRBD1 (5 bases). The ends were cut back, 1 base at V and 2 bases at J, with 9 bases in the middle. CDR1 SGHTA and CDR2 FQGNSA come from the germline V gene. The CDR3 loop spans 14 amino acids. The CDR3 DNA, read in part, is TGTGCCAGCAGCTTAGGTAGGGGTACCTACGAG. This gives the protein CASSLGRGTYE. The full-length CDR3 reads as CASSLGRGTYEQYF.

This clone was found many times. The observed sequence ends 3 residues before the CDR3 terminus, with the missing tail filled in from the germline J gene. In the same sample, other DNA sequences code for this CDR3. V gene TRBV7-9 combines with J gene TRBJ2-3; D call uncertain. Looked up from germline, CDR1 is SEHNR and CDR2 is FQNEAQ (reference sequence). The CDR3 spans 13 residues. The V and J ends lost 5 bases and 4 bases respectively, with 10 bases between them. The DNA read from the CDR3 is TGTGCCAGCAGCCCCAAGGGTCCAGATACG. It is translated as CASSPKGPDT. The whole CDR3 protein is CASSPKGPDTQYF.

This clone was seen ten or more times. The read ends 3 residues early relative to the CDR3; the germline J gene fills the gap. V gene TRBV18 combines with J gene TRBJ1-4; tentative D call: TRBD1 (5 bases). The V end was cut by 1 base, the J end by 2 bases, with 8 bases between. The CDR3 runs to 15 residues. Germline CDR1 KGHSH, CDR2 LQKENI. CDR3 protein: CASSPREGTNEKLFF. CDR3 DNA (partial): TGTGCCAGCTCACCACGAGAGGGGACTAATGAAAAA.

Only a few counts were recorded for this clone. Coverage ceases 3 residues before the CDR3 finishes, and the germline J gene fills in the end. The J gene is TRBJ2-1, the V gene TRBV7-3, with 12 bases lining up with TRBD2. The CDR3 is made up of 14 amino acids. Germline values: CDR1 SGHTA, CDR2 FQGTGA. J lost 8 bases, V lost 6 bases, and 5 bases had no gene match. CDR3 sequence reads: CASRQTSGSDEQFF. The CDR3 DNA, read in part, is TGTGCCAGCAGACAGACTAGCGGGAGCGATGAG.

There are many counts of this clone. The sequence runs out 3 residues before the end of the CDR3; the remainder is reconstructed from the germline J gene. V gene TRBV28 combines with J gene TRBJ1-1; D is unclear. The CDR3 totals 15 residues. V was clipped by 10 bases and J by 0 bases, with 18 bases between them. Looked up from germline, CDR1 is MDHEN and CDR2 is SYDVKM. The CDR3 region is CAISLGSLLNTEAFF. The sequenced CDR3 bases are TGTGCCATCTCACTAGGGTCGTTACTGAACACTGAA.

This clone appeared many times. Sequencing ends 3 residues short of the CDR3 end; the germline J gene provides the rest. This chain connects TRBV5-5 to TRBJ2-2; D remains ambiguous. Trimming took 7 bases from V and 4 from J, leaving 14 bases between them. The CDR3 has 14 residues. The germline V gene has CDR1 SGHKS and CDR2 YYEKEE (reference sequence). CDR3: CASFLGPVTGELFF. Partial CDR3 DNA: TGTGCCAGCTTTCTGGGCCCAGTCACCGGGGAG.

This clone was observed at least ten times. With the read ending 3 residues before the CDR3 end, the germline J gene is used to fill in that end. The rearrangement joins TRBV4-2 to TRBJ2-3; a possible D gene is TRBD2 (6 bases). The V gene lost 1 base and the J gene lost 5 bases, with 16 bases spanning the gap. The length of the CDR3 is 16 residues. Germline V gene data show CDR1 as LGHNA and CDR2 as YNFKEQ. CDR3 bases read: TGTGCCAGCAGCCAAGGGGTAGGCGGGAAGGTAGATACG. Translated, it gives CASSQGVGGKVDT. The complete CDR3 sequence is CASSQGVGGKVDTQYF.

This clone was counted many times. From the germline J gene comes the end of the CDR3, since the read stops 3 residues before it. The chain links TRBV7-2 to TRBJ2-7; TRBD2 is a possible D gene (5 bases). V was clipped by 5 bases and J by 6 bases, with 8 bases between them. CDR1 and CDR2 (germline): SGHTA, FQGNSA. The CDR3 runs 11 residues. CDR3: CASSRSGEQYF. CDR3 DNA, as far as it was read: TGTGCCAGCAGCCGCAGCGGCGAG.

This clone came up many times. The read halts 3 residues ahead of the CDR3 end, with the missing end drawn from the germline J gene. The rearrangement links TRBV5-1 to TRBJ1-4, with no clear D. V was pared by 0 bases and J by 7 bases, with 13 bases between. CDR1 is SGHRS, CDR2 YFSETQ, per germline. The CDR3 runs 15 residues. This CDR3 is CASSLDVHGGEKLFF. The covered CDR3 bases are TGCGCCAGCAGCTTGGATGTACACGGCGGTGAAAAA.

This clone was found many times. The DNA ends 3 residues before the CDR3 does, and the rest of the CDR3 is filled in from the germline J gene. The chain has TRBV2 and TRBJ1-3; perhaps TRBD1 as D (5 bases). The CDR3 is 14 amino acids. CDR1 and CDR2 from the germline V gene are SNHLY and FYNNEI. Trimming took off 5 bases at V and 3 bases at J, with 11 bases between the two ends. CDR3 protein: CASSTRQYGNTIYF. The covered CDR3 bases are TGTGCCAGCAGTACTCGACAGTATGGAAACACC.

At least ten counts were recorded for this clone. The read terminates 3 residues ahead of where the CDR3 ends, so the germline J gene completes it. The chain recombines TRBV14 with TRBJ1-2, with D possibly TRBD1 on 6 matching bases. V was clipped by 1 base and J by 5 bases, with 14 bases between them. Germline CDR1 and CDR2: SGHDN and FVKESK. The CDR3 is 15 amino acids. The sequenced CDR3 bases are TGTGCCAGCAGCCAAGGTGGGACATTTCCTTATGGC. The encoded protein is CASSQGGTFPYG. The full CDR3 reads CASSQGGTFPYGYTF.

This clone was observed many times. The read is 3 residues too short to cover the CDR3 end, so that end is filled in from the germline J gene. The V and J genes are TRBV7-8 and TRBJ2-2; tentative D call: TRBD1 (5 bases). The CDR3 covers 14 residues. CDR1 is SGHVS and CDR2 is FQNEAQ in the germline V gene. Trimming took off 7 bases at V and 6 bases at J, with 15 bases between the two ends. The CDR3 DNA, read in part, is TGTGCCAGCACCCCGAGTGGGGCCCCCGGGGAG. The encoded protein is CASTPSGAPGE. The whole CDR3 protein is CASTPSGAPGELFF.

This clone was picked up many times. The CDR3 goes on 3 residues after the read ends, and that part is filled in from the germline J gene. The chain couples TRBV7-3 to TRBJ1-1; TRBD1 matches at 7 bases. V lost 5 bases, J lost 1 base, and 4 bases stayed unmatched. The CDR3 totals 14 residues. Germline CDR1 SGHTA, CDR2 FQGTGA. The covered CDR3 bases are TGTGCCAGCAGCACAAACAGGGGGAACACTGAA. Its translation is CASSTNRGNTE. The whole CDR3 protein is CASSTNRGNTEAFF.